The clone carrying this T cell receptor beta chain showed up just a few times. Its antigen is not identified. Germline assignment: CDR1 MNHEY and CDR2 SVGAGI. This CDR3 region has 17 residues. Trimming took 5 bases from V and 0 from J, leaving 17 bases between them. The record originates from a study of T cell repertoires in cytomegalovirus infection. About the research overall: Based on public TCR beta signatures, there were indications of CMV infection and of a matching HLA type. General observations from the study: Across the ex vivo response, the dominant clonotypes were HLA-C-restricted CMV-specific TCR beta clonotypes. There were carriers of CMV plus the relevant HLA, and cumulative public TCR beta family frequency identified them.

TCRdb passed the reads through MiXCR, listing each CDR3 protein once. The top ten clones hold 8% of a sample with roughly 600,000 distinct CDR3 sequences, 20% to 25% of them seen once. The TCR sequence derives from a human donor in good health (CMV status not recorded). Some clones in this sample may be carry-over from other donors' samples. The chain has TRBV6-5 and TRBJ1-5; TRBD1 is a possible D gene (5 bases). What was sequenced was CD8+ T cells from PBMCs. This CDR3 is CASSATAGQNSNQPQHF. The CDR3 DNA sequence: TGTGCCAGCAGTGCTACTGCCGGACAAAATAGCAATCAGCCCCAGCATTTT.